A single sample is the source of the 15 T cell receptor beta chains below, sequenced in a study of beta chain features in type 1 diabetes. These TCRs are of unknown antigen specificity. Every isolated RNA sample was fully reverse transcribed, so sequencing captured expressed TCRB transcripts. Data came from immunoSEQ multiplex PCR; TCRdb stores just in-frame clones and leaves some out. The sample lists under 400,000 clones, about 12% occurring once. Study outcomes and limitations: Shorter TCRB CDR3s, moderately but significantly so, marked every one of the four CD4+ subsets in Type 1 diabetes patients.

Sequenced material: naive CD4+ T cells from blood. These receptors were obtained from a woman aged 18 to 35 with type 1 diabetes.

This chain connects TRBV5-1 to TRBJ1-4; maybe TRBD1 (6 bases). Germline V gene data show CDR1 as SGHRS and CDR2 as YFSETQ. V shed 4 bases and J shed 4 bases, with 11 bases lying between them. The CDR3 has 14 amino acids. The CDR3 loop reads CASSPGDYNEKLFF. CDR3 in DNA: TGCGCCAGCAGCCCAGGGGACTATAATGAAAAACTGTTTTTT. Drawing the rest from reference TRBV5-1 and TRBJ1-4, the complete variable domain is KAGVTQTPRYLIKTRGQQVTLSCSPISGHRSVSWYQQTPGQGLQFLFEYFSETQRNKGNFPGRFSGRQFSNSRSEMNVSTLELGDSALYLCASSPGDYNEKLFFGSGTQLSVL.

V usage is TRBV25-1 and J usage is TRBJ1-5; D is undetermined. The CDR3 has 16 residues. Germline V lookup: CDR1 MGHDK, CDR2 SYGVNS. The V end was cut by 0 bases, the J end by 3 bases, with 12 bases between. The CDR3 nucleotides are TGTGCCAGCAGTGAATATGAAAGGGAGATCAATCAGCCCCAGCATTTT. Encoded protein: CASSEYEREINQPQHF.

The chain has TRBV15 and TRBJ2-3, with 11 bases fitting TRBD2. Trimming at V came to 5 bases and at J to 2 bases, leaving 9 bases not matched to a gene. The CDR3 has 17 residues. CDR1 and CDR2 (germline): LNHNV, YYDKDF (reference sequence). CDR3 loop: CATSAPLAGGATDTQYF. As DNA, the CDR3 is TGTGCCACCAGCGCGCCCCTAGCGGGGGGAGCCACAGATACGCAGTATTTT.

V is TRBV15 and J is TRBJ2-5; D is ambiguous. This CDR3 has 15 residues. V was clipped by 3 bases and J by 7 bases, with 18 bases between them. CDR1 LNHNV and CDR2 YYDKDF come from the germline V gene (reference sequence). CDR3: CATSSLAESSGTQYF. CDR3 nucleotide sequence: TGTGCCACCAGCAGCCTGGCGGAAAGTTCGGGGACCCAGTACTTC. Based on the CDR3 plus reference TRBV15 and TRBJ2-5, the full variable domain is DAMVIQNPRYQVTQFGKPVTLSCSQTLNHNVMYWYQQKSSQAPKLLFHYYDKDFNNEADTPDNFQSRRPNTSFCFLDIRSPGLGDTAMYLCATSSLAESSGTQYFGPGTRLLVL.

The J gene is TRBJ2-5, the V gene TRBV5-4, with TRBD2 matching over 11 bases. The CDR3 has 14 amino acids. The J segment lost 3 bases and the V segment lost 4 bases, leaving 2 bases of the junction unmatched. CDR1 is SGHNT, CDR2 YYREEE, per germline (reference sequence). Here the CDR3 DNA reads TGTGCCAGCAGCCAGACTAGCGGGGAAGAGACCCAGTACTTC. It yields the protein CASSQTSGEETQYF.

In this sample, this clone turned up a few times. The junction differs from germline at one of its ends, possibly a read error. The chain links TRBV7-2 to TRBJ2-1; 12 bases are shared with TRBD2. The CDR3 has 15 amino acids. Per germline, CDR1 SGHTA and CDR2 FQGNSA. This CDR3 is CASSLAGGTYNEQFF. CDR3 DNA sequence: TGTGCCAGCAGCCTAGCGGGGGGGACCTACAATGAGCAGTTCTTC.

This clone was seen a handful of times. The chain recombines TRBV2 with TRBJ1-6, with D uncertain. The CDR3 has 12 residues. CDR1 SNHLY and CDR2 FYNNEI come from the germline V gene. Deletions cut 10 bases from V and 6 bases from J, with 10 bases between. CDR3: CATGGSNSPLHF. CDR3 nucleotide sequence: TGTGCCACCGGAGGCAGTAATTCACCCCTCCACTTT.

The genes are TRBV11-2 and TRBJ2-7; 8 nucleotides match TRBD2. Germline CDR1 and CDR2: SGHAT and FQNNGV. V shed 3 bases and J 6 bases; nucleotides not matched to a gene: 13. The CDR3 has 16 residues. The chain's CDR3 is CASSFGDGSGTVEQYF. CDR3 DNA sequence: TGTGCCAGCAGCTTTGGGGATGGTAGCGGGACGGTCGAGCAGTACTTC.

The rearrangement uses TRBV7-2 and TRBJ2-2; D remains ambiguous. Germline V gene sequence: CDR1 SGHTA, CDR2 FQGNSA. The germline V and J ends were trimmed by 1 base and 7 bases, with 7 bases remaining between them. There are 13 residues in the CDR3. CDR3 protein: CASSLGRVGELFF. The CDR3 DNA reads TGTGCCAGCAGCTTAGGACGGGTCGGGGAGCTGTTTTTT.

V usage is TRBV7-2 and J usage is TRBJ2-1; 13 nucleotides line up with TRBD2. The junction had 6 bases not matched to a gene; V was cut back by 4 bases and J by 9 bases. CDR1 SGHTA and CDR2 FQGNSA come from the germline V gene. This CDR3 is 15 amino acids long. The CDR3 loop reads CASSYGTSGISEQFF. In DNA form, the CDR3 reads TGTGCCAGCAGCTACGGGACTAGCGGGATCTCTGAGCAGTTCTTC.

This clone was seen a handful of times. The V call is TRBV2, the J call TRBJ1-2; D unclear. CDR3 length: 14 residues. V was clipped by 0 bases and J by 4 bases, with 9 bases between them. Looked up from germline, CDR1 is SNHLY and CDR2 is FYNNEI. Here the CDR3 reads CASSEAPGSYGYTF. CDR3 DNA: TGTGCCAGCAGTGAAGCCCCAGGCAGCTATGGCTACACCTTC.

This chain joins TRBV28 and TRBJ1-2, with 9 nucleotides matching TRBD1. The CDR3 length is 13 residues. With V trimmed by 6 bases and J by 6 bases, 5 bases remained unmatched. Germline assignment: CDR1 MDHEN and CDR2 SYDVKM. As DNA, the CDR3 is TGTGCCAGCAGGCAACAGGGGGCACATGGCTACACCTTC. The encoded protein is CASRQQGAHGYTF.

V is TRBV15 and J is TRBJ2-5; perhaps TRBD2 as D (5 bases). Per the germline V gene, CDR1 is LNHNV and CDR2 is YYDKDF (reference sequence). Deletions cut 8 bases from V and 5 bases from J, with 9 bases between. The length of the CDR3 is 11 residues. The CDR3: CATGSRETQYF. The CDR3 coding sequence is TGTGCCACCGGGAGTAGGGAGACCCAGTACTTC.

The gene calls are TRBV7-9 and TRBJ2-3, with D hard to call. This CDR3 spans 15 amino acids. The germline V and J ends were trimmed by 1 base and 4 bases, with 12 bases remaining between them. Germline lookup yields CDR1 SEHNR and CDR2 FQNEAQ (reference sequence). CDR3 region: CASSLGYGGADTQYF. The DNA for the CDR3 is TGTGCCAGCAGCTTAGGGTACGGCGGCGCAGATACGCAGTATTTT. Drawing the rest from reference TRBV7-9 and TRBJ2-3, the complete variable domain is DTGVSQNPRHKITKRGQNVTFRCDPISEHNRLYWYRQTLGQGPEFLTYFQNEAQLEKSRLLSDRFSAERPKGSFSTLEIQRTEQGDSAMYLCASSLGYGGADTQYFGPGTRLTVL.

This chain links TRBV11-3 with TRBJ2-1; TRBD2 matches 7 bases. This CDR3 is built from 16 residues. With 6 bases clipped from V and 8 bases from J, the junction kept 16 bases outside the gene matches. The V gene's germline CDR1 is SGHNT and CDR2 YENEEA. CDR3 residues: CASSPTGSGVRHEQFF. The CDR3 coding sequence is TGTGCCAGCAGTCCCACGGGAAGCGGGGTTAGACATGAGCAGTTCTTC.